A single T cell receptor (beta chain) is shown here with its context. The table lists this clonotype with a few counts. This clone's antigen is unknown. Base qualities were left out, and no much larger clone turns up one base away. Ficoll-Paque density gradient centrifugation was used to isolate PBMCs. These data are taken from a study of T-cell memory formation after mild COVID-19 (dated by TCRdb to the early 2020s). At the level of the whole study: Most TCR sequence clusters were specific to one of the two donors. Longitudinal TCRalpha and TCRbeta repertoire sequencing tracked T-cell clones expanding and contracting after mild COVID-19 in two donors. Two young, previously healthy adult volunteers made up the cohort, one male and one female.

V lost 0 bases and J lost 13 bases, and the count of bases not matched to a germline gene is 6. The germline V gene provides CDR1 LGHNA and CDR2 YSLEER. The CDR3 sequence holds 13 residues, the cysteine and phenylalanine included. CDR3 DNA is the only sequence kept; it has 39 bases, read in frame from the first base. General study outcomes and caveats: Some responding clones were found in pre-infection memory, which suggests that pre-existing cross-reactive memory T cells took part in the SARS-CoV-2 response. Contracting CD4+ clones appeared mostly in the CM and EM memory subsets, whereas CD8+ clones were enriched in EMRA. Only two mild cases were covered in the study, and larger cohorts including severe cases with pre-infection samples were considered necessary. The second-wave clones that peaked on day 37 were not confirmed to be SARS-CoV-2 specific. From day 15 to 85, contracting clones showed balanced CD4/CD8 phenotypes, whereas a second wave of clones that expanded from day 15 to 37 leaned towards CD4+.

Sequencer: Illumina NovaSeq 6000. TCRalpha and TCRbeta cDNA libraries were built by 5'RACE with constant-segment primers, adding sample barcodes and unique molecular identifiers. Trizol reagent was used to extract RNA from every sample. Amplification of the libraries took two PCR steps, and the second step added a second sample barcode plus Illumina TruSeq adapters. Sequencing of libraries was performed on an Illumina NovaSeq with 2 x 150 bp paired-end reads. As for the authors' bioinformatics: The reads were demultiplexed and collapsed into UMI-guided consensus sequences using migec v1.2.7. Using mixcr v2.1.11, the UMI consensuses were aligned to TRA and TRB V and J templates and assembled into clonotypes. A clonotype was counted as expanded or contracted only when both edgeR and NoisET called the clonotype significant, with the noise models trained on biological replicates. edgeR calls used a false discovery rate-adjusted p below 0.01 and a log2 fold-change threshold of 1. PCA with hierarchical clustering of max-normalized trajectories of the 1000 most abundant clonotypes was used as exploratory dynamics analysis. Separately sequenced CD4+ and CD8+ repertoires were used to assign the CD4 or CD8 phenotype of responding clones. TCRdb trimmed public reads at Q25 via fastp, called clones via MiXCR and kept in-frame beta chains. Identical CDR3 proteins give one entry, which carries the most common genes and DNA. TCRdb's processing, not the study's, gives the V and J calls here. The sample has 280,000 or so distinct CDR3 sequences on record, roughly 8% of them singletons. About 22% of the sample comes from the top ten.

This clonotype originated in a man aged 18-30 years who had mild COVID-19 (a few samples of this study predate the infection). The sample titles of this study are shuffled in the database, so cell type and time point are left out; the donor was told from shared clones. The sequencing input was PBMCs or a T cell subset sorted from them (not recorded which). Here the chain combines TRBV4-3 and TRBJ1-3, and TRBD1 matches 7 of the central bases. DNA sequence: TGCGCCAGCAGCCAAGAAGTTGGCAGGGGGATATATTTT. The encoded protein is CASSQEVGRGIYF.